This TCR beta chain was sequenced during a study of neoadjuvant anti-PD-1 for oral cavity cancer. Turning to the study itself: Before surgery, most patients got three to four biweekly 3 mg/kg nivolumab doses. Study-level results: PBMC Gini-index clonality exceeded responders' in non-responders post-nivolumab.

Germline CDR1 reads MNHEY; CDR2 reads SMNVEV (reference sequence). V was pared by 5 bases and J by 2 bases, with 6 bases of the junction left unmatched. This CDR3 spans 15 amino acids. Note on this clone: Its antigen is still unknown.

Six replicates per PBMC sample, mostly from 480 ng of genomic DNA. Produced via immunoSEQ multiplex PCR; TCRdb's table is partial and in-frame only. The sample records under 15,000 clones, over 60% being singletons. The genes are TRBV27 and TRBJ2-7; 10 nucleotides agree with TRBD2. The receptor was isolated from a person between 40 and 85 years old with oral cavity squamous cell carcinoma. This sample comprised PBMCs, obtained before nivolumab (anti-PD-1) treatment. In nucleotides, the CDR3 is TGTGCCAGCAGTCCCTCTAGCGGGAGAACCTACGAGCAGTACTTC. This translates into CASSPSSGRTYEQYF.